One sample yielded the 32 T cell receptor beta chains listed below, sequenced in a study of shared clonotypes between healthy human individuals. Measured with immunoSEQ multiplex PCR; TCRdb has only the in-frame clones, and not every one. The sample lists some 2,400,000 clones; approximately 95% were seen once. The sequencing sample was made of naive CD4+ T cells sorted from blood. Indicated subset: CD45RA+ positively selected. Receptors originate from a man in his late teens or twenties in good health.

Worth noting for this clone: The sample carries other DNA sequences with the same CDR3. The chain links TRBV7-8 to TRBJ2-7; TRBD1 matches at 9 bases. The CDR3 sequence is 15 residues long. The V gene end was trimmed by 1 base and the J gene end by 5 bases; junction bases not matched to a gene: 6. CDR1 is SGHVS, CDR2 FQNEAQ, per germline. The CDR3 region has the DNA TGTGCCAGCAGCTTAGACAGGGGGCAATTCAACGAGCAGTACTTC. Protein product: CASSLDRGQFNEQYF.

The chain carries TRBV5-6 and TRBJ1-2, with 8 bases that match TRBD1. The germline CDR1 and CDR2 sequences are SGHDT and YYEEEE. The CDR3 length is 15 residues. Trimming cost V 4 bases and J 0 bases; bases outside gene matches: 5. The CDR3 DNA sequence: TGTGCCAGCAGCGGACAGGGCCGGGCTAACTATGGCTACACCTTC. This sequence encodes CASSGQGRANYGYTF. Supplemented by reference TRBV5-6 and TRBJ1-2, the full variable domain reads DAGVTQSPTHLIKTRGQQVTLRCSPKSGHDTVSWYQQALGQGPQFIFQYYEEEERQRGNFPDRFSGHQFPNYSSELNVNALLLGDSALYLCASSGQGRANYGYTFGSGTRLTVV.

The chain couples TRBV19 to TRBJ1-6; D is unresolved. The germline V gene encodes CDR1 LNHDA and CDR2 SQIVND (reference sequence). Trimming left V 3 bases short and J 9 bases short, with 12 bases between. The CDR3 consists of 14 residues. Here the CDR3 DNA reads TGTGCCAGTAGTATTGAAGCCGGCGGTTCACCCCTCCACTTT. It is translated as CASSIEAGGSPLHF.

The chain combines TRBV5-1 with TRBJ2-1; D is unclear. The CDR3 runs to 13 residues. CDR1 is SGHRS and CDR2 is YFSETQ in the germline V gene. Trimming took off 5 bases at V and 4 bases at J, with 10 bases between the two ends. The CDR3 is CASRMDGYNEQFF. The DNA of the CDR3 is TGCGCCAGCAGAATGGACGGATACAATGAGCAGTTCTTC. Looking up the rest from reference TRBV5-1 and TRBJ2-1 gives the full variable domain: KAGVTQTPRYLIKTRGQQVTLSCSPISGHRSVSWYQQTPGQGLQFLFEYFSETQRNKGNFPGRFSGRQFSNSRSEMNVSTLELGDSALYLCASRMDGYNEQFFGPGTRLTVL.

CDR3 sequence reads: CASSRTVTGANVLTF. The CDR3 coding sequence is TGTGCCAGCAGTCGGACAGTGACTGGGGCCAACGTCCTGACTTTC. The chain recombines TRBV28 with TRBJ2-6; D may be TRBD1 (6 bases). Germline CDR1 and CDR2: MDHEN and SYDVKM. CDR3 size: 15 residues. Between the trimmed V and J ends, which lost 5 bases and 2 bases, there was a span of 10 bases.

This chain joins TRBV2 and TRBJ2-5; TRBD1 or TRBD2 may be the D gene (6 bases each). Germline lookup yields CDR1 SNHLY and CDR2 FYNNEI. CDR3 size: 13 residues. The V and J ends lost 10 bases and 4 bases respectively, with 16 bases between them. As DNA, the CDR3 is TGTGCCACCCGTTGGGGGGCAGTAGAGACCCAGTACTTC. Residues: CATRWGAVETQYF.

The rearrangement links TRBV27 to TRBJ1-2; maybe TRBD1 (6 bases). This CDR3 is built from 16 residues. V was cut by 6 bases and J by 4 bases, with 21 bases left in between. Germline V lookup: CDR1 MNHEY, CDR2 SMNVEV (reference sequence). The CDR3: CASSRVGGRKIYGYTF. DNA for the CDR3: TGTGCCAGCAGCCGGGTGGGGGGGCGAAAGATCTATGGCTACACCTTC.

The chain has TRBV30 and TRBJ2-5; 8 positions agree with TRBD2. This CDR3 spans 14 amino acids. Unmatched junction bases numbered 6, after V lost 2 bases and J lost 4 bases. Germline CDR1 reads GTSNPN; CDR2 reads SVGIG (reference sequence). The CDR3 reads CAWSIGGAGETQYF. Written as DNA, the CDR3 is TGTGCCTGGAGTATCGGGGGGGCCGGAGAGACCCAGTACTTC.

V is TRBV19 and J is TRBJ2-7, with 8 nucleotides matching TRBD2. CDR3 size: 15 residues. V shed 5 bases, J shed 0 bases, and the junction held 6 bases outside the gene matches. Germline V gene lookup returns CDR1 LNHDA and CDR2 SQIVND (reference sequence). The CDR3 protein is CASSLSGGYSYEQYF. The CDR3 bases are TGTGCCAGTAGTCTTTCGGGGGGGTACTCCTACGAGCAGTACTTC. Supplemented by reference TRBV19 and TRBJ2-7, the full variable domain reads DGGITQSPKYLFRKEGQNVTLSCEQNLNHDAMYWYRQDPGQGLRLIYYSQIVNDFQKGDIAEGYSVSREKKESFPLTVTSAQKNPTAFYLCASSLSGGYSYEQYFGPGTRLTVT.

Notes on this clone: Other nucleotide sequences in the sample specify the same CDR3. This chain links TRBV29-1 with TRBJ1-1; 7 bases line up with TRBD1. With V trimmed by 6 bases and J by 2 bases, 6 bases remained unmatched. Germline CDR1 is SQVTM and CDR2 is ANQGSEA. The CDR3 spans 13 residues. The CDR3: CSVSGGGNTEAFF. For the CDR3, the DNA is TGCAGCGTATCAGGGGGAGGAAACACTGAAGCTTTCTTT.

The gene calls are TRBV21-1 and TRBJ2-7; the DNA was not used to check the table's D call, TRBD2. TRBV21-1 has pseudogene status. The CDR3 runs 17 residues. CDR3 amino acids: CASSKARSSLSSYEQYF. The CDR3, as DNA: TGTGCCAGCAGCAAAGCGCGCTCCTCCCTTAGCTCCTACGAGCAGTACTTC.

The gene calls are TRBV30 and TRBJ2-1, with no clear D. CDR1 GTSNPN and CDR2 SVGIG come from the germline V gene (reference sequence). V lost 2 bases, J lost 6 bases, and 11 bases lay in between. The CDR3 loop spans 13 amino acids. This CDR3 is CAWSILSGNEQFF. The DNA for the CDR3 is TGTGCCTGGAGTATCCTTTCCGGCAATGAGCAGTTCTTC.

The V and J genes are TRBV7-2 and TRBJ2-1; D may be TRBD2 (5 bases). The CDR3 length is 18 residues. CDR1 is SGHTA, CDR2 FQGNSA, per germline. V was pared by 1 base and J by 0 bases, with 16 bases between. The CDR3 protein is CASSLDSSGPSSYNEQFF. As DNA, the CDR3 is TGTGCCAGCAGCTTAGATTCGAGCGGCCCGAGCTCCTACAATGAGCAGTTCTTC. The entire variable domain, with the rest obtained from reference TRBV7-2 and TRBJ2-1, is as follows: GAGVSQSPSNKVTEKGKDVELRCDPISGHTALYWYRQSLGQGLEFLIYFQGNSAPDKSGLPSDRFSAERTGGSVSTLTIQRTQQEDSAVYLCASSLDSSGPSSYNEQFFGPGTRLTVL.

CDR3 DNA sequence: TGCGCCAGCAGTCTCTTAGGACTACAGGAGAACACTGAAGCTTTCTTT. It is translated as CASSLLGLQENTEAFF. V is TRBV5-1 and J is TRBJ1-1, with D maybe TRBD1 (5 bases). The CDR3 is 16 amino acids. V lost 5 bases and J lost 1, with 18 bases in between. Germline CDR1 SGHRS, CDR2 YFSETQ.

This clone appeared a single time. The chain is built from TRBV30 and TRBJ2-5; D is ambiguous. The CDR3 is made up of 12 amino acids. Germline assignment: CDR1 GTSNPN and CDR2 SVGIG (reference sequence). V lost 2 bases and J lost 5, with 9 bases in between. The DNA for the CDR3 is TGTGCCTGGAGTAAGACCTTTGAGACCCAGTACTTC. Its protein is CAWSKTFETQYF.

This chain uses TRBV7-9 with TRBJ2-7; possibly TRBD2 for D (5 bases). Germline loops: CDR1 SEHNR, CDR2 FQNEAQ (reference sequence). Trimming took off 2 bases at V and 0 bases at J, with 14 bases between the two ends. This CDR3 contains 16 residues. This chain's CDR3 is CASSLKTGKSSYEQYF. The CDR3 DNA sequence: TGTGCCAGCAGCTTAAAAACGGGGAAAAGCTCCTACGAGCAGTACTTC. The complete variable domain, with remaining parts taken from reference TRBV7-9 and TRBJ2-7, reads DTGVSQNPRHKITKRGQNVTFRCDPISEHNRLYWYRQTLGQGPEFLTYFQNEAQLEKSRLLSDRFSAERPKGSFSTLEIQRTEQGDSAMYLCASSLKTGKSSYEQYFGPGTRLTVT.

About this clone: Other DNA sequences of this sample code for an identical CDR3. This chain connects TRBV30 to TRBJ1-1, with D possibly being TRBD1 (5 bases). The CDR3 is 13 residues long. The V gene's germline CDR1 is GTSNPN and CDR2 SVGIG (reference sequence). The V end was cut by 3 bases, the J end by 0 bases, with 8 bases between. The CDR3: CAWRAGLNTEAFF. The CDR3 nucleotides are TGTGCCTGGAGAGCGGGACTGAACACTGAAGCTTTCTTT.

This chain links TRBV6-1 with TRBJ2-5; possibly TRBD2 for D (6 bases). The CDR3 has 14 amino acids. V lost 4 bases and J 3 bases, leaving 12 bases between the germline ends. CDR1 is MNHNS and CDR2 is SASEGT in the germline V gene. The CDR3 here is CASSAAGLKETQYF. CDR3 nucleotides: TGTGCCAGCAGTGCGGCGGGACTTAAAGAGACCCAGTACTTC.

This chain connects TRBV2 to TRBJ2-2, with 7 bases fitting TRBD2. The V gene's germline CDR1 is SNHLY and CDR2 FYNNEI. V was pared by 7 bases and J by 4 bases, with 9 bases of the junction left unmatched. The CDR3 covers 15 residues. DNA for the CDR3: TGTGCCAGCACCGCGTCCAGCGGGACCACCGGGGAGCTGTTTTTT. Its translation is CASTASSGTTGELFF.

The V call is TRBV4-3, the J call TRBJ1-1; no clear D. Germline V gene sequence: CDR1 LGHNA, CDR2 YSLEER. V was clipped by 0 bases and J by 8 bases, with 16 bases between them. The CDR3 has 15 residues. This CDR3 reads CASSQEVSFGQEAFF. The DNA for the CDR3 is TGCGCCAGCAGCCAAGAAGTCTCATTTGGGCAAGAAGCTTTCTTT.

About this clone: Different DNA sequences within this sample yield the same CDR3. This chain uses TRBV5-1 with TRBJ2-3; D is tentatively TRBD1 or TRBD2 (5 bases each). The V and J ends lost 0 bases and 3 bases respectively, with 11 bases between them. The CDR3 covers 15 residues. The germline CDR1 and CDR2 sequences are SGHRS and YFSETQ. The CDR3 is CASSLGGGRTDTQYF. Here the CDR3 DNA reads TGCGCCAGCAGCTTGGGTGGGGGTAGGACAGATACGCAGTATTTT.

The V call is TRBV5-8, the J call TRBJ2-7; 11 bases are a match to TRBD2. The length of the CDR3 is 13 residues. V lost 9 bases to trimming and J lost 2 bases; unmatched junction nucleotides: 4. Germline V gene lookup returns CDR1 SGHTS and CDR2 YDEGEE. The CDR3 nucleotides are TGTGCCACTAGTAGCGGGAGGGCCTACGAGCAGTACTTC. Protein: CATSSGRAYEQYF.

This chain connects TRBV10-3 to TRBJ2-2, with TRBD2 matching over 9 bases. Germline V CDR1 and CDR2: ENHRY, SYGVKD. CDR3 size: 17 residues. V was clipped by 10 bases and J by 0 bases; unmatched bases: 12. The CDR3 protein is CATEIGTSSPNTGELFF. CDR3 DNA sequence: TGTGCCACCGAGATCGGGACTAGCTCTCCGAACACCGGGGAGCTGTTTTTT.

The chain carries TRBV4-3 and TRBJ2-7; D unclear. V lost 1 base and J lost 2, with 15 bases in between. This CDR3 spans 16 amino acids. CDR1 is LGHNA, CDR2 YSLEER, per germline. The CDR3 DNA follows: TGCGCCAGCAGCCAAGTTGGCAGAATATTCACCTACGAGCAGTACTTC. This gives the protein CASSQVGRIFTYEQYF.

The chain employs TRBV6-1 and TRBJ1-2; 9 nucleotides agree with TRBD1. CDR1 is MNHNS, CDR2 SASEGT, per germline. The CDR3 runs to 13 residues. V was clipped by 6 bases and J by 7 bases; unmatched bases: 6. CDR3 amino acids: CASSRDRAGGYTF. CDR3 nucleotide sequence: TGTGCCAGCAGCCGGGACAGGGCGGGTGGCTACACCTTC.

The gene calls are TRBV30 and TRBJ1-2; D remains ambiguous. Germline loops: CDR1 GTSNPN, CDR2 SVGIG (reference sequence). Trimming shortened V by 0 bases and J by 0 bases, and 20 bases separated the two germline ends. This CDR3 contains 18 residues. The CDR3 DNA reads as TGTGCCTGGAGTGTAGGCAGAGCGAGAGTAAATTCTAACTATGGCTACACCTTC. This sequence encodes CAWSVGRARVNSNYGYTF.

The rearrangement joins TRBV19 to TRBJ2-7; 10 nucleotides line up with TRBD1. CDR1 and CDR2 (germline): LNHDA, SQIVND (reference sequence). The CDR3 covers 14 residues. J lost 3 bases, V lost 7 bases, and 6 bases had no gene match. CDR3 sequence reads: CASNPGQGFYEQYF. CDR3 nucleotide sequence: TGTGCCAGTAATCCGGGACAGGGGTTCTACGAGCAGTACTTC.

The chain uses TRBV9 and TRBJ2-1, with 7 nucleotides matching TRBD1. Germline V gene lookup returns CDR1 SGDLS and CDR2 YYNGEE. Trimming removed 4 bases from V and 2 bases from J; junction bases left unmatched: 6. This CDR3 is 15 amino acids long. CDR3 nucleotide sequence: TGTGCCAGCAGCTCTCAGGGACAGCCCTACAATGAGCAGTTCTTC. Protein product: CASSSQGQPYNEQFF.

As to this clone: Within the sample, other DNA sequences also encode this same CDR3. The V and J genes are TRBV7-2 and TRBJ2-5, with D unresolved. Trimming left V 1 base short and J 1 base short, with 7 bases between. Germline CDR1 SGHTA, CDR2 FQGNSA. The CDR3 extends over 14 amino acids. CDR3 bases: TGTGCCAGCAGCTTAGGGCGGCGCCAAGAGACCCAGTACTTC. As protein: CASSLGRRQETQYF.

As DNA, the CDR3 is TGTGCCAGCAGCGTAGACAGGGGGTCGATCTATGGCTACACCTTC. As protein: CASSVDRGSIYGYTF. The chain combines TRBV5-4 with TRBJ1-2, with 9 bases fitting TRBD1. Germline-derived CDR1 and CDR2 are SGHNT and YYREEE (reference sequence). The length of the CDR3 is 15 residues. V was pared by 4 bases and J by 4 bases, with 8 bases of the junction left unmatched.

This chain uses TRBV5-6 with TRBJ2-5; D is unresolved. Germline V gene lookup returns CDR1 SGHDT and CDR2 YYEEEE. V was clipped by 0 bases and J by 4 bases, with 13 bases between them. The CDR3 sequence is 15 residues long. The CDR3 sequence: CASSLVVGNPETQYF. The CDR3 nucleotides read TGTGCCAGCAGCTTGGTTGTAGGGAATCCAGAGACCCAGTACTTC.

This sequence joins TRBV5-6 and TRBJ2-2; D remains unclear. The germline CDR1 and CDR2 sequences are SGHDT and YYEEEE. The V end was cut by 5 bases, the J end by 0 bases, with 14 bases between. This CDR3 spans 16 amino acids. DNA of the CDR3: TGTGCCAGCAGGCTTGGATCCCTCCCGAACACCGGGGAGCTGTTTTTT. Protein product: CASRLGSLPNTGELFF.